The sequence of this T cell receptor beta chain was determined in a study of cytomegalovirus exposure and HLA in healthy donors. Of note for this clone: At one end, the junction sequence differs from germline, possibly due to a read error.

PCR used 60 Vbeta primers and 13 Jbeta primers. Data came from immunoSEQ multiplex PCR; TCRdb stores just in-frame clones and leaves some out. The sample is made up of approximately 75,000 clones, and the top ten hold around 5% of it. Sequencing was performed on PBMCs. This receptor was obtained from a man aged 35 to 55 in good health and CMV-seronegative.

CDR3 region: CASSQGANPYEQCF. In DNA, the CDR3 is TGTGCCAGCAGCCAGGGGGCTAACCCCTACGAGCAGTGCTTC. The chain links TRBV28 to TRBJ2-7; TRBD1 agrees at 8 bases. Germline V CDR1 and CDR2: MDHEN, SYDVKM. The CDR3 length is 14 residues.